Listed here are 21 T cell receptor beta chains from one sample, sequenced in a study of shared clonotypes between healthy human individuals. Assay used: immunoSEQ multiplex PCR; TCRdb lists only in-frame clones, some missing. This sample carries more than 850,000 clones, more than 75% of them seen once, and the ten largest clones take roughly 0.56%. The sample taken for sequencing was memory CD4+ T cells from PBMCs. Subset defined: CD45RA-negative fraction. The receptors derive from a man younger than 35 in good health. Some clones in this sample may be carry-over from other donors' samples.

Points on this clone: The junction shows a germline mismatch at one end, possibly a read error. The genes are TRBV28 and TRBJ2-7, with D perhaps matching TRBD2 (6 bases). The V gene's germline CDR1 is MDHEN and CDR2 SYDVKM. There are 14 residues in the CDR3. The CDR3: CASSPSGSGSTPNF. CDR3 bases: TGTGCCAGCAGTCCCTCAGGGAGCGGGTCCACACCCAACTTC.

This rearrangement joins TRBV9 to TRBJ2-7, with 7 nucleotides matching TRBD2. Looked up from germline, CDR1 is SGDLS and CDR2 is YYNGEE. The junction had 9 bases not matched to a gene; V was cut back by 0 bases and J by 6 bases. The CDR3 sequence is 15 residues long. The CDR3 loop is CASSVEAGQTVEQYF. Here the CDR3 DNA reads TGTGCCAGCAGCGTAGAAGCGGGGCAGACGGTCGAGCAGTACTTC.

This clone occurred a few times. The chain is built from TRBV20-1 and TRBJ2-5, with TRBD2 as a possible D gene (5 bases). Germline V gene sequence: CDR1 DFQATT, CDR2 SNEGSKA (reference sequence). The length of the CDR3 is 10 residues. The CDR3 sequence: CSWGEETQYF. The DNA for the CDR3 is TGCAGCTGGGGAGAAGAGACCCAGTACTTC.

The chain couples TRBV9 to TRBJ1-4, with a weak D call TRBD1 (6 bases). The ends were cut back, 3 bases at V and 8 bases at J, with 14 bases in the middle. Germline CDR1 is SGDLS and CDR2 is YYNGEE. This CDR3 comprises 14 residues. DNA for the CDR3: TGTGCCAGCAGCGCGACAGGAGGAAAAGAAAAACTGTTTTTT. Protein product: CASSATGGKEKLFF.

The chain recombines TRBV5-1 with TRBJ2-1, with D possibly matching TRBD1 (7 bases). The V end was cut by 4 bases, the J end by 1 base, with 12 bases between. Germline values: CDR1 SGHRS, CDR2 YFSETQ. This CDR3 region has 15 residues. The CDR3, as DNA: TGCGCCAGCAGCCGGACAGGACTATCCTACAATGAGCAGTTCTTC. Translated, it gives CASSRTGLSYNEQFF.

The rearrangement joins TRBV11-2 to TRBJ2-5, with D possibly called TRBD1 or TRBD2 (5 bases each). Germline loops: CDR1 SGHAT, CDR2 FQNNGV. The CDR3 totals 14 residues. Trimming left V 5 bases short and J 5 bases short, with 15 bases between. In DNA form, the CDR3 reads TGTGCCAGCAGCCCCCGTAGAGGGGTTGAGACCCAGTACTTC. It codes for CASSPRRGVETQYF.

The chain combines TRBV14 with TRBJ1-1; no clear D. The CDR3 has 15 amino acids. The V and J ends lost 0 bases and 4 bases respectively, with 12 bases between them. The germline V gene encodes CDR1 SGHDN and CDR2 FVKESK. CDR3 in amino acids: CASSQDLLGFTEAFF. CDR3 DNA: TGTGCCAGCAGCCAAGATCTCCTGGGGTTCACTGAAGCTTTCTTT.

The V gene is TRBV18, the J gene TRBJ2-3; 10 positions match TRBD2. This CDR3 region has 15 residues. Per the germline V gene, CDR1 is KGHSH and CDR2 is LQKENI. V trimming: 2 bases; J trimming: 1 base; junction bases outside the gene matches: 0. The DNA for the CDR3 is TGTGCCAGCTCACCAGGGACTAGCGGCACAGATACGCAGTATTTT. Residues: CASSPGTSGTDTQYF.

The chain employs TRBV5-6 and TRBJ2-3, with D hard to call. The CDR3 is 15 residues long. Trimming took off 2 bases at V and 6 bases at J, with 16 bases between the two ends. The germline gives CDR1 SGHDT, CDR2 YYEEEE. CDR3 DNA: TGTGCCAGCAGCTTAAGTTCGCTCCCCGGGGATACGCAGTATTTT. This codes for CASSLSSLPGDTQYF.

The table lists this clone with a few counts. Within the sample, other DNA sequences also encode this same CDR3. CDR3 protein: CASSPGGPDTQYF. CDR3 DNA sequence: TGTGCCAGCAGTCCAGGGGGCCCAGATACGCAGTATTTT. The chain couples TRBV28 to TRBJ2-3; 8 bases agree with TRBD1. Germline lookup yields CDR1 MDHEN and CDR2 SYDVKM. V was clipped by 5 bases and J by 4 bases; unmatched bases: 2. The CDR3 is 13 residues long. The full variable domain, completed using reference TRBV28 and TRBJ2-3, is DVKVTQSSRYLVKRTGEKVFLECVQDMDHENMFWYRQDPGLGLRLIYFSYDVKMKEKGDIPEGYSVSREKKERFSLILESASTNQTSMYLCASSPGGPDTQYFGPGTRLTVL.

The rearrangement uses TRBV9 and TRBJ2-3; possibly TRBD2 for D (6 bases). This CDR3 comprises 14 residues. CDR1 SGDLS and CDR2 YYNGEE come from the germline V gene. V shed 9 bases and J shed 0 bases, with 14 bases lying between them. The CDR3 loop reads CATGRDPSTDTQYF. The CDR3 coding sequence is TGTGCCACGGGGCGGGATCCTAGCACAGATACGCAGTATTTT.

This chain uses TRBV9 with TRBJ2-5, with D unclear. Germline CDR1 SGDLS, CDR2 YYNGEE. V was shortened by 3 bases and J by 5 bases, with 8 bases between the two germline ends. The CDR3 runs to 12 residues. CDR3 sequence reads: CASSAGWETQYF. The CDR3 DNA is TGTGCCAGCAGCGCAGGTTGGGAGACCCAGTACTTC.

CDR3 DNA: TGTGCCACGGGGTCCCGGGACAGAAATGTCCACGAGCAGTACTTC. The encoded protein is CATGSRDRNVHEQYF. J is TRBJ2-7 and V is TRBV10-3; 7 positions match TRBD1. This CDR3 is built from 15 residues. The V segment lost 10 bases and the J segment 5 bases; nucleotides outside the gene matches: 17. The germline V gene has CDR1 ENHRY and CDR2 SYGVKD.

The chain is built from TRBV6-5 and TRBJ1-6, with D possibly being TRBD1 (6 bases). V lost 7 bases, J lost 6 bases, and 13 bases lay in between. Germline V gene lookup returns CDR1 MNHEY and CDR2 SVGAGI. The CDR3 runs 14 residues. Here the CDR3 DNA reads TGTGCCAGCACCTCGGGGGGCACTAATTCACCCCTCCACTTT. Amino acids: CASTSGGTNSPLHF.

The chain joins TRBV11-3 to TRBJ2-7, with 8 bases that match TRBD2. CDR1 and CDR2 from the germline V gene are SGHNT and YENEEA. There are 15 residues in the CDR3. J gave up 5 bases and V 8 bases, and 14 bases lay outside the gene matches. CDR3 in DNA: TGTGCCAGCCGTCCTGTAGCGGGAATCCGGAACGAGCAGTACTTC. This gives the protein CASRPVAGIRNEQYF.

The chain combines TRBV12-5 with TRBJ2-7; 15 bases fit TRBD2. The germline CDR1 and CDR2 sequences are LGHNT and FRNRAP. CDR3 length equals 15 residues. Trimming at V came to 6 bases and at J to 7 bases, leaving 7 bases not matched to a gene. This CDR3 is CASGTGLAGGDEQYF. CDR3 DNA sequence: TGTGCTAGTGGCACGGGACTAGCGGGAGGCGATGAGCAGTACTTC.

With respect to this clone: This CDR3 is also generated by other DNA sequences in the sample. This sequence joins TRBV5-1 and TRBJ2-7; D ambiguous. The germline gives CDR1 SGHRS, CDR2 YFSETQ. CDR3 length: 12 residues. The ends were cut back, 4 bases at V and 3 bases at J, with 8 bases in the middle. CDR3 residues: CASSPDLYEQYF. CDR3 sequence (DNA): TGCGCCAGCAGCCCGGACCTCTACGAGCAGTACTTC.

This clone was counted a few times. This rearrangement joins TRBV10-3 to TRBJ1-5, with no clear D. Germline V gives CDR1 ENHRY, CDR2 SYGVKD. The CDR3 is made up of 13 amino acids. Trimming removed 2 bases from V and 7 bases from J, with 9 bases in between. The CDR3 region is CAISEGPGQPQHF. CDR3 DNA sequence: TGTGCCATCAGTGAGGGGCCCGGGCAGCCCCAGCATTTT.

The V gene is TRBV5-1, the J gene TRBJ2-3, with TRBD2 identical over 11 bases. The CDR3 totals 15 residues. The trim removed 4 bases at V and 6 bases at J, leaving 7 bases unmatched. The germline CDR1 and CDR2 sequences are SGHRS and YFSETQ. CDR3 residues: CASSLLAGGADTQYF. In DNA form, the CDR3 reads TGCGCCAGCAGCCTTTTAGCGGGGGGGGCCGATACGCAGTATTTT.

V gene TRBV6-1 combines with J gene TRBJ2-5; D remains unclear. Germline V lookup: CDR1 MNHNS, CDR2 SASEGT. This CDR3 spans 18 amino acids. Trimming took off 6 bases at V and 5 bases at J, with 28 bases between the two ends. The CDR3 loop is CASSELTARMSLTETQYF. In DNA form, the CDR3 reads TGTGCCAGCAGCGAATTGACGGCCCGTATGTCCCTCACGGAGACCCAGTACTTC.

This chain links TRBV19 with TRBJ2-1; TRBD1 matches 7 bases. After removal of 4 bases from V and 4 bases from J, the junction contained 4 bases not matched to a gene. The CDR3 is made up of 14 amino acids. Germline loops: CDR1 LNHDA, CDR2 SQIVND (reference sequence). The CDR3 is CASSRQGRYNEQFF. In DNA, the CDR3 is TGTGCCAGTAGTAGACAGGGTAGGTACAATGAGCAGTTCTTC.